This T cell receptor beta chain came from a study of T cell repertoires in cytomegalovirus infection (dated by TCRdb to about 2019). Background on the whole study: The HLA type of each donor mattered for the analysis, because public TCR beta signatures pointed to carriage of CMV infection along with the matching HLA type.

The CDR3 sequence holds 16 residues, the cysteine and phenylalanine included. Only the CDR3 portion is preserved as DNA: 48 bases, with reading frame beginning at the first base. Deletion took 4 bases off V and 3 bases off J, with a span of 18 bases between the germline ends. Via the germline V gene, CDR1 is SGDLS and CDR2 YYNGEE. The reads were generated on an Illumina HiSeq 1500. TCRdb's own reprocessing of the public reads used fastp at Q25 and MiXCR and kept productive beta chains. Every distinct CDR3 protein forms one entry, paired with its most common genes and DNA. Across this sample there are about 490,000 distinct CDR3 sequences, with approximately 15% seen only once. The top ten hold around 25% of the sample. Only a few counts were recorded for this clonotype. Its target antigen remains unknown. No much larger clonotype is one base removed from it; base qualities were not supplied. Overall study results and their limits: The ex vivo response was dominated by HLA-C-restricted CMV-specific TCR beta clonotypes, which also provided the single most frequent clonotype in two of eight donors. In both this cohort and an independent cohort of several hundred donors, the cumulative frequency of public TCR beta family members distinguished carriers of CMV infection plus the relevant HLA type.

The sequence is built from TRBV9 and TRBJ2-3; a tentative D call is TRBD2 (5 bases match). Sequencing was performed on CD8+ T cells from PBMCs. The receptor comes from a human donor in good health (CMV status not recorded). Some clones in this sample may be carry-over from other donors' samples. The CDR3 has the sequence CASSPRVGRGTDTQYF. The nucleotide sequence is TGTGCCAGCAGCCCTCGAGTGGGGAGAGGGACAGATACGCAGTATTTT.